This TCR beta chain was sequenced in a study of brain T cells in children with intractable seizures (dated by TCRdb to 2020 to 2022). For context, the study as a whole: Resected brain tissue from roughly 53 pediatric epilepsy surgery cases was first screened for immune gene transcripts using a NanoString immunology panel. Among the roughly 12 selected surgery cases, eight also had pre-surgery blood sequenced, leaving four with brain tissue only.

Turning to this clone: The specificity of this receptor is unknown. Per-nucleotide qualities are absent, and no much larger clonotype sits a single base away.

Study-wide conclusions, independent of this receptor: Sequencing depth differed between pre- and post-surgery blood, so clones missing from the pre-surgery sample may reflect undersampling. Viral specificity was inferred solely from CDR3 sequence similarity, and the HCMV serostatus of the patients was not known.

The immunoSEQ assay was used to generate TCR beta chain sequences from genomic DNA. The authors processed their data as follows. CDR3 sequences that did not begin with the conserved framework cysteine at position 104 were removed manually. To get clonality, the normalized Shannon's Diversity Index was subtracted from one, giving values from 0 (maximal diversity) to 1 (oligoclonal). Differences in the frequency of the same CDR3 between samples, such as brain versus blood, were assessed with chi-squared comparison-of-proportions tests. Public clonotypes were identified by searching immuneACCESS, and similarity to known antiviral clonotypes was assessed with the VDJdb browser. TCRdb carries this immuneACCESS record with in-frame sequences only. Its versions omit some clonotypes, under half of them owing to an unresolved V gene in the studies checked, with the rest unexplained. The DNA gave D and trimming, while V, J and clone size come from that table. In all, the sample holds about 340,000 clones, and 85% to 95% of those were seen once. The ten largest make up about 5.8% of the sample.

The sample's time point label, in plain terms: blood from clinic visit 5 months post-surgery; TSC patient then seizure free. The surgery cases with the highest brain T cell transcript signatures were chosen for TCR beta chain sequencing of brain tissue, and also of blood when blood was available. Prior to surgery, the patients had been treated with at least one anti-epileptic drug. TCR-sequenced patients were children with drug-resistant epilepsy due to tuberous sclerosis complex, focal cortical dysplasia, Rasmussen encephalitis or hemimegalencephaly. The Monarch genomic DNA purification kit was used to extract bulk genomic DNA from unsorted brain tissue and from whole blood. From the cysteine up to the phenylalanine, the CDR3 has a length of 13 residues. Kept here is only the CDR3 DNA, which spans 39 bases and is read in frame from base 1. In the germline V gene, CDR1 corresponds to SGHRS and CDR2 to YFSETQ. V lost 4 bases and J lost 1 base; the stretch between them is 8 bases long.

The TCR sequence derives from a boy younger than two with tuberous sclerosis and intractable seizures. Sequences were derived from peripheral blood, sampled roughly 5 months after surgery. Recombination joined TRBV5-1 with TRBJ1-1; too little of a D gene remains to name it. The DNA is as follows: TGCGCCAGCAGCCCCCCGGGGAACACTGAAGCTTTCTTT. It codes for CASSPPGNTEAFF.